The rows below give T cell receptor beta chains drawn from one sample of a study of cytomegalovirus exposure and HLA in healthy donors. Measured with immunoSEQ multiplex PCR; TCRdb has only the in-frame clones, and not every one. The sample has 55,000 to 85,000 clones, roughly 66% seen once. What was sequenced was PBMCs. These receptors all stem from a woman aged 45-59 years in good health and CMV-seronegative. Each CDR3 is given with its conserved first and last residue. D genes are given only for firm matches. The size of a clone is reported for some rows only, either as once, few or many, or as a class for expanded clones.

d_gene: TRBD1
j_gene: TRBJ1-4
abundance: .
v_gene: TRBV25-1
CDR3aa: CATGQLNDPTNEKLFF
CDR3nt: TGTGCCACGGGACAGCTAAACGATCCAACTAATGAAAAACTGTTTTTT

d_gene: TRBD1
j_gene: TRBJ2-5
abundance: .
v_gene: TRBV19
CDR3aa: CASSMGQQETQYF
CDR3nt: TGTGCCAGTAGTATGGGACAGCAAGAGACCCAGTACTTC

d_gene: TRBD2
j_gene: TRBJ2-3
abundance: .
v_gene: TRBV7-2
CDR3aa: CASSLAGSGSGDTQYF
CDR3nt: TGTGCCAGCAGCTTAGCGGGTAGCGGGAGTGGAGATACGCAGTATTTT

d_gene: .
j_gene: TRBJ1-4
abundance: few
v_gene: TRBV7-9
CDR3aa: CASSLGQRDRGEKLFF
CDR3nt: TGTGCCAGCAGCTTAGGGCAGCGGGATAGAGGTGAAAAACTGTTTTTT

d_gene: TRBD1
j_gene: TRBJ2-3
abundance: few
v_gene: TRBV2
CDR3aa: CASMGRTGDDTDTQYF
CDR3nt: TGTGCCAGCATGGGGCGGACAGGGGACGACACAGATACGCAGTATTTT

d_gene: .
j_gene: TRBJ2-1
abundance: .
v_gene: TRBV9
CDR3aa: CASGSRGNNEQFF
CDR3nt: TGTGCCAGCGGATCCCGGGGTAACAATGAGCAGTTCTTC

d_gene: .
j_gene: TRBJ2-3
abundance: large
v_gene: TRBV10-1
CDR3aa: CASSEAPGTDTQYF
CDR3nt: TGCGCCAGCAGTGAAGCCCCCGGCACAGATACGCAGTATTTT

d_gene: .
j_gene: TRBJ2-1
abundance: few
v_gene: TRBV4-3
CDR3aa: CASSHRLFHEQFF
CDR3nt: TGCGCCAGCAGCCATCGACTTTTCCATGAGCAGTTCTTC

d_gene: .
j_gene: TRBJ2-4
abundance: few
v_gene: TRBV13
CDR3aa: CASSLPGDQNIQYF
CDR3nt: TGTGCCAGCAGCTTGCCGGGAGATCAAAACATTCAGTACTTC

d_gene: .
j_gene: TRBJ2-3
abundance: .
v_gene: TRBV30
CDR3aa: CAWSRTITQYF
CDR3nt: TGTGCCTGGAGTAGGACTATTACGCAGTATTTT

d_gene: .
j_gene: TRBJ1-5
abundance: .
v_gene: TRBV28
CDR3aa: CASNEKGRQPQHF
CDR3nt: TGTGCCAGCAACGAAAAGGGGAGGCAGCCCCAGCATTTT

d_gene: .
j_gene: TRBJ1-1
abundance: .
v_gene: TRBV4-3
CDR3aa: CASSRLGSTEAFF
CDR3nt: TGCGCCAGCAGCCGCCTTGGGAGCACTGAAGCTTTCTTT